The text below deals with one T cell receptor beta chain. Blood got drawn at baseline, again on cycle 4 day 1, and then on cycle 7 day 1. Produced via immunoSEQ multiplex PCR; TCRdb's table is partial and in-frame only. Found here are approximately 72,000 clones, about 91% of them singletons; the top ten hold around 0.86%. Germline V gene sequence: CDR1 SGHRS, CDR2 YFSETQ. The CDR3 has 14 residues. V was cut by 0 bases and J by 0 bases, with 6 bases left in between. This specimen belongs to a study of OX40 agonist ivuxolimab in advanced cancers. This clonotype was sampled from an adult with an advanced solid tumor such as melanoma, head and neck, liver or kidney cancer. The gene calls are TRBV5-1 and TRBJ1-1; D is undetermined. Sequencing used CD4+ or CD8+ T cells sorted from blood, obtained in a trial of the OX40 agonist ivuxolimab. The CDR3 is CASSLDWVNTEAFF. CDR3 DNA: TGCGCCAGCAGCTTGGATTGGGTGAACACTGAAGCTTTCTTT.